This T cell receptor beta chain was recorded in a study of blood T cell repertoires in COVID-19. Study-level information: From the United States, Italy and Spain came samples of acute and convalescent COVID-19. T cells, B-cell-depleted T cells, or PBMCs supplied cDNA or gDNA.

The junction had 10 bases not matched to a gene; V was cut back by 4 bases and J by 2 bases. Germline assignment: CDR1 MGHRA and CDR2 YSYEKL. CDR3 size: 17 residues. This clone is a singleton in its sample. Original methodology: Reference gene primer amplification gave nucleated cell count estimates. The repertoire was sequenced with immunoSEQ multiplex PCR; TCRdb's copy has only in-frame clones and lacks some. Clone size and the V and J calls come from that table; the DNA yielded D and trimming. The sample contains about 270,000 clones, less than 85% of which appear only once. The source is a woman younger than 35 with acute or convalescent COVID-19. The rearrangement uses TRBV4-1 and TRBJ2-2; 7 nucleotides align to TRBD2. The sequencing sample was made of peripheral blood. Written as DNA, the CDR3 is TGCGCCAGCAGCCGGGCCGGGGCGGGAGTAAACACCGGGGAGCTGTTTTTT. Protein product: CASSRAGAGVNTGELFF.